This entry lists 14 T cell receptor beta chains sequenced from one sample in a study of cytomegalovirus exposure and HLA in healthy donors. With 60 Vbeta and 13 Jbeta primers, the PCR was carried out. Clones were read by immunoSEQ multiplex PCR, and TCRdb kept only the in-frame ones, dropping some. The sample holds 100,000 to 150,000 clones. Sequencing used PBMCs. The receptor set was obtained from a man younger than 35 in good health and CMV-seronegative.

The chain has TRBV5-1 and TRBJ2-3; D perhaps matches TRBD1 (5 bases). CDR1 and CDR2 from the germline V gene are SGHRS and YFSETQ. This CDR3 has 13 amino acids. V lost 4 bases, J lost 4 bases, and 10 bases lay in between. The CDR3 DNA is TGCGCCAGCAGCATGGAAGGGGCAGATACGCAGTATTTT. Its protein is CASSMEGADTQYF.

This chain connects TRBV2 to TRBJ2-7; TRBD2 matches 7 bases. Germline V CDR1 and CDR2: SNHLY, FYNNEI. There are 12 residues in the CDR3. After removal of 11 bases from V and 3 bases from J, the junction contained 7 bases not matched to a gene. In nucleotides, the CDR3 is TGTGCCGCCTTGGGGGGGGACTACGAGCAGTACTTC. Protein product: CAALGGDYEQYF.

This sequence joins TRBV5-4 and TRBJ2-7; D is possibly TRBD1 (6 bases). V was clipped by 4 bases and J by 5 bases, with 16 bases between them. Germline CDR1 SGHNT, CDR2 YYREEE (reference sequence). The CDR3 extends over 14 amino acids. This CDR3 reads CASSRGQSRNEQYF. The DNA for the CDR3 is TGTGCCAGCAGCCGTGGACAGAGTAGGAACGAGCAGTACTTC. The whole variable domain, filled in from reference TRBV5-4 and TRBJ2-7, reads ETGVTQSPTHLIKTRGQQVTLRCSSQSGHNTVSWYQQALGQGPQFIFQYYREEENGRGNFPPRFSGLQFPNYSSELNVNALELDDSALYLCASSRGQSRNEQYFGPGTRLTVT.

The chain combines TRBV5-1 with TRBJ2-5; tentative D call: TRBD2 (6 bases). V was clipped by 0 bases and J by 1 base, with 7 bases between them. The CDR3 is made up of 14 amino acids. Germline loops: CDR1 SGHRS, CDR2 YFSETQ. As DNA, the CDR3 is TGCGCCAGCAGCTTGGGGGACTTCCAAGAGACCCAGTACTTC. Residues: CASSLGDFQETQYF.

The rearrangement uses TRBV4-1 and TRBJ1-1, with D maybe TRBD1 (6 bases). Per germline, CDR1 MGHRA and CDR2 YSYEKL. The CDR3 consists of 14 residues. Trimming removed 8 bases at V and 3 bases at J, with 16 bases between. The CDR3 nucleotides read TGCGCCAGCTCCAGGGGCGCGGATTACACTGAAGCTTTCTTT. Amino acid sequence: CASSRGADYTEAFF.

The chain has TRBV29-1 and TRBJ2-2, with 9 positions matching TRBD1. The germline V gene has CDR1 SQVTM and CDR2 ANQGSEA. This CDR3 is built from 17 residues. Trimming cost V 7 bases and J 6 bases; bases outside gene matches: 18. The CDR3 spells CSAQLDPIGTGPGELFF. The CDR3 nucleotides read TGCAGCGCCCAACTGGATCCCATCGGGACAGGGCCCGGGGAGCTGTTTTTT.

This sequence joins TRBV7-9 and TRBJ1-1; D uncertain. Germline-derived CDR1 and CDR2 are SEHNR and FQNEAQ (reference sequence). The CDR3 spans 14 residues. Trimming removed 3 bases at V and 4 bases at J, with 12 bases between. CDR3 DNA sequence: TGTGCCAGCAGCTTTACGTCCGGGATCACTGAAGCTTTCTTT. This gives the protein CASSFTSGITEAFF.

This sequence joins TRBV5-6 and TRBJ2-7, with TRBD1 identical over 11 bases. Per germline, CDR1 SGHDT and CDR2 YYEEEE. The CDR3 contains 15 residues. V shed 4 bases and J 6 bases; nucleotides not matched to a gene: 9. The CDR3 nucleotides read TGTGCCAGCAGCGGGTCCGGGACAGGGGGTAGCGAGCAGTACTTC. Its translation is CASSGSGTGGSEQYF.

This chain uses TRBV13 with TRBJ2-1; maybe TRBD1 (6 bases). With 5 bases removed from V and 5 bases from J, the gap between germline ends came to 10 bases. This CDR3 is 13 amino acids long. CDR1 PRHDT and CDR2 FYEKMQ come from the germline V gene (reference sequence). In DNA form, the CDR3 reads TGTGCCAGCAGCCCGGGACATAACAATGAGCAGTTCTTC. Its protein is CASSPGHNNEQFF.

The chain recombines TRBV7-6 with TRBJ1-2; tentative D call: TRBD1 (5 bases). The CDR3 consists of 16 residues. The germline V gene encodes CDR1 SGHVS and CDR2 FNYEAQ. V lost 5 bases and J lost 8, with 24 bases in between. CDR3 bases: TGTGCCAGCAGCCCCAGGGAAAAGATGTGGGGATTCGGCTACACCTTC. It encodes CASSPREKMWGFGYTF.

CDR3: CASSAIRQETQYF. For the CDR3, the DNA is TGTGCCAGTAGTGCAATTCGACAGGAGACCCAGTACTTC. The chain joins TRBV19 to TRBJ2-5, with D possibly being TRBD1 (5 bases). Trimming left V 5 bases short and J 5 bases short, with 12 bases between. The CDR3 length is 13 residues. Germline values: CDR1 LNHDA, CDR2 SQIVND (reference sequence).

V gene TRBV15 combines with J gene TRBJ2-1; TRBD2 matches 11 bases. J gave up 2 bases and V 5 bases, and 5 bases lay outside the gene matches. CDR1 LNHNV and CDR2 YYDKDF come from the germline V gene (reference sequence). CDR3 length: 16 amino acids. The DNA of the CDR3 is TGTGCCACCAGCCTAGAACTAGCGGGAGCCTACAATGAGCAGTTCTTC. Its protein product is CATSLELAGAYNEQFF.

CDR3 sequence: CASSPTRDNNREQYF. In DNA, the CDR3 is TGTGCCAGCAGCCCAACAAGGGACAATAACCGCGAGCAGTACTTC. V gene TRBV13 combines with J gene TRBJ2-7, with D perhaps matching TRBD1 (6 bases). The germline V and J ends were trimmed by 5 bases and 6 bases, with 20 bases remaining between them. The CDR3 extends over 15 amino acids. Germline-derived CDR1 and CDR2 are PRHDT and FYEKMQ (reference sequence).

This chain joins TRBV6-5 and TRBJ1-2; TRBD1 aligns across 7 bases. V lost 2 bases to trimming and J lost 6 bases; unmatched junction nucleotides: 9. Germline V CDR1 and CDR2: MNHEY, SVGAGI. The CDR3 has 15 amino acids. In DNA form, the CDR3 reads TGTGCCAGCAGTTACCAGCCGACAGGGTCGGATGGCTACACCTTC. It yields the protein CASSYQPTGSDGYTF.